This T cell receptor (beta chain) appears in the sequencing data of a study of T cell responses to AZD1222 COVID-19 vaccine. Per the germline V gene, CDR1 is MDHEN and CDR2 is SYDVKM. This CDR3 region has 17 residues. Deletions cut 2 bases from V and 4 bases from J, with 21 bases between. Sequenced by immunoSEQ multiplex PCR; TCRdb stores in-frame clones only, minus some. Of 150,000 to 190,000 clones listed, about nine tenths were seen once; the top ten hold less than 2%. Study results and limitations: Vaccine-associated CD4 TCRs ranged over spike, dominating at 160-218 and 743-854. Spike-specific TCR depth and breadth grew after two AZD1222 doses. Of spike-specific TCRs, nearly half reportedly target regions left unmutated in variants. A mostly white British donor set with more females was recruited, and clonal diversity was possibly underestimated.

To note about this clone: No antigen is known for it.

The chain uses TRBV28 and TRBJ2-7, with D possibly called TRBD1 or TRBD2 (5 bases each). Sequencing used peripheral blood, obtained on day 0 of AZD1222 vaccination. This clonotype originated in an adult in good health. The CDR3 loop is CASSLGRGPADGYEQYF. Here the CDR3 DNA reads TGTGCCAGCAGTTTAGGTCGGGGCCCAGCGGACGGTTACGAGCAGTACTTC.